Listed below are T cell receptor beta chains from one sample, sequenced in a study of identical twins. A single record per CDR3 protein comes from TCRdb applying MiXCR to the 5' RACE reads. The table records 350,000 to 450,000 distinct CDR3 sequences, less than 20% of them present only once. The sample taken for sequencing was naive T cells sorted from blood. The origin of the receptors is a man aged 50 to 60 in good health. CDR3s include the opening cysteine and the closing phenylalanine or tryptophan. Each record gives: CDR3 protein, CDR3 DNA, J gene, V gene, D gene, clone size. D genes are given only for firm matches. A row's size may be missing; if present it is once, few, many or a size class.

CASSSGLKNEKLFF TGTGCCAGCAGCTCCGGACTGAAAAATGAAAAACTGTTTTTT TRBJ1-4 TRBV7-2 NA many
CASSPDAGTPAEQYF TGCGCCAGCAGCCCAGACGCCGGGACGCCCGCCGAGCAGTACTTC TRBJ2-7 TRBV4-3 NA NA
CASSREGLAKNIQYF TGTGCCAGTAGTAGGGAAGGCCTAGCCAAAAACATTCAGTACTTC TRBJ2-4 TRBV19 NA NA
CASSLDPQTFHWFF TGCGCCAGCAGCTTGGACCCTCAAACGTTCCATTGGTTCTTC TRBJ2-1 TRBV5-1 NA many
CASGTGGNGNQPQHF TGTGCCAGCGGAACAGGGGGAAATGGCAATCAGCCCCAGCATTTT TRBJ1-5 TRBV6-2/TRBV6-3 TRBD1 many
CASSGAGGVISEAFF TGCGCCAGCTCGGGGGCCGGTGGAGTTATCTCTGAAGCTTTCTTT TRBJ1-1 TRBV5-1 NA NA
CASSLEVPGQGAGTEAFF TGCGCCAGCAGCTTAGAAGTCCCGGGACAGGGGGCGGGCACTGAAGCTTTCTTT TRBJ1-1 TRBV5-1 TRBD1 few
CASSRADPTDTQYF TGCGCCAGCAGCCGGGCGGACCCCACAGATACGCAGTATTTT TRBJ2-3 TRBV5-1 NA few
CASSLTRGVQPQHF TGTGCCAGCTCGCTAACTAGGGGAGTTCAGCCCCAGCATTTT TRBJ1-5 TRBV18 NA NA
CSARENSNQPQHF TGCAGTGCTAGGGAAAATAGCAATCAGCCCCAGCATTTT TRBJ1-5 TRBV20-1 NA many
CASSLSPTGARHNEQFF TGTGCCAGCAGTTTATCCCCCACAGGGGCTAGGCACAATGAGCAGTTCTTC TRBJ2-1 TRBV27 TRBD1 few
CASSTRRESFYGYTF TGTGCCAGCAGTACACGCCGGGAGAGCTTCTATGGCTACACCTTC TRBJ1-2 TRBV2 NA many
CASSPSGSSDTQYF TGTGCCAGCAGCCCTAGCGGGAGTTCCGATACGCAGTATTTT TRBJ2-3 TRBV7-3 TRBD2 few
CASSSTSPISGANVLTF TGTGCCAGCAGTTCTACATCTCCGATTTCTGGGGCCAACGTCCTGACTTTC TRBJ2-6 TRBV27 NA NA
CASSTKGQGRTEAFF TGTGCCAGCAGTACGAAGGGACAGGGTAGGACTGAAGCTTTCTTT TRBJ1-1 TRBV6-1 TRBD1 many
CASSPHPWTGLNEQFF TGTGCCAGCAGCCCGCATCCCTGGACAGGGCTCAATGAGCAGTTCTTC TRBJ2-1 TRBV11-3 TRBD1 few
CAISVDGNYGYTF TGTGCCATCAGTGTAGACGGAAACTATGGCTACACCTTC TRBJ1-2 TRBV10-3 NA few
CATRTSGLDTQYF TGTGCCACCAGGACTAGCGGGTTGGATACGCAGTATTTT TRBJ2-3 TRBV28 TRBD2 NA
CSATQTGFGEQYF TGCAGTGCTACGCAGACAGGGTTCGGCGAGCAGTACTTC TRBJ2-7 TRBV20-1 TRBD1 few
CSVADRLNEQFF TGCAGCGTTGCAGACAGACTCAATGAGCAGTTCTTC TRBJ2-1 TRBV29-1 NA many
CASSTPGQVEELFF TGTGCCAGCAGTACACCGGGACAGGTCGAAGAACTGTTTTTT TRBJ1-4 TRBV2 TRBD1 NA
CASSQTSGGVYNEQFF TGCGCCAGCAGCCAAACTAGCGGGGGGGTTTACAATGAGCAGTTCTTC TRBJ2-1 TRBV5-1 TRBD2 NA
CATEDLQETQYF TGTGCCACCGAGGACCTCCAAGAGACCCAGTACTTC TRBJ2-5 TRBV10-3 NA few
CSVGTTGPNTEAFF TGCAGCGTTGGAACGACAGGGCCTAACACTGAAGCTTTCTTT TRBJ1-1 TRBV29-1 TRBD1 NA
CASGLAGGPVNEQFF TGCGCCAGCGGACTAGCGGGAGGGCCCGTCAATGAGCAGTTCTTC TRBJ2-1 TRBV5-1 TRBD2 many
CASSLWYMNTEAFF TGCGCCAGCAGCTTGTGGTACATGAACACTGAAGCTTTCTTT TRBJ1-1 TRBV5-1 NA NA
CSADPTDTQYF TGCAGCGCCGATCCCACAGATACGCAGTATTTT TRBJ2-3 TRBV29-1 NA few
CATSRDRVGYTF TGTGCCACCAGCAGAGACAGGGTCGGCTACACCTTC TRBJ1-2 TRBV15 NA NA
CSVAALAGTGFYNEQFF TGCAGCGTTGCGGCGCTAGCGGGAACCGGCTTCTACAATGAGCAGTTCTTC TRBJ2-1 TRBV29-1 TRBD2 NA
CASSYPGTETQYF TGTGCCAGCAGTTATCCAGGGACAGAGACCCAGTACTTC TRBJ2-5 TRBV6-5 NA NA
CSGGLAFDEQFF TGCAGCGGGGGACTAGCGTTTGATGAGCAGTTCTTC TRBJ2-1 TRBV29-1 TRBD2 NA
CASSQSGTGVKAGANVLTF TGCGCCAGCAGCCAATCCGGGACAGGGGTTAAGGCTGGGGCCAACGTCCTGACTTTC TRBJ2-6 TRBV4-1 TRBD1 few
CASSLKMLGGLDYEQFF TGTGCCAGCAGCTTAAAAATGCTAGGGGGCTTAGACTATGAGCAGTTCTTC TRBJ2-1 TRBV11-2 TRBD1 many
CASSQDGEVYNEQFF TGCGCCAGCAGCCAAGACGGGGAGGTCTACAATGAGCAGTTCTTC TRBJ2-1 TRBV4-3 NA many
CASSQDLWRGAYNEQFF TGCGCCAGCAGCCAAGATTTATGGCGGGGGGCCTACAATGAGCAGTTCTTC TRBJ2-1 TRBV4-3 TRBD2 many
CSVEGDFLGDTF TGCAGCGTTGAAGGCGACTTTCTGGGTGACACCTTC TRBJ1-2 TRBV29-1 NA NA
CASSLAGVWFF TGTGCCAGCAGCTTAGCGGGAGTATGGTTCTTC TRBJ2-1 TRBV7-8 NA NA
CASTYRAQETQYF TGTGCCAGTACTTACAGGGCCCAAGAGACCCAGTACTTC TRBJ2-5 TRBV2 NA many
CSVKRGLDTQYF TGCAGCGTAAAGCGGGGCCTAGATACGCAGTATTTT TRBJ2-3 TRBV29-1 TRBD2 NA
CASSFIGQVTMTEAFF TGTGCCAGCAGTTTTATAGGACAGGTGACTATGACTGAAGCTTTCTTT TRBJ1-1 TRBV27 TRBD1 few
CASSVGPSGRQGYEQYF TGTGCCAGCAGCGTAGGTCCTAGCGGGAGACAAGGATACGAGCAGTACTTC TRBJ2-7 TRBV9 TRBD2 few
CASQLAYEQYF TGTGCCAGCCAACTAGCTTACGAGCAGTACTTC TRBJ2-7 TRBV12-3/TRBV12-4 NA NA
CASSSSSGGSTDTQYF TGTGCCAGCAGTTCCTCTAGCGGGGGGTCCACAGATACGCAGTATTTT TRBJ2-3 TRBV12-3/TRBV12-4 TRBD2 few
CASSLMGTSGTYEQYF TGCGCCAGCAGCTTGATGGGGACTAGCGGTACCTACGAGCAGTACTTC TRBJ2-7 TRBV5-1 TRBD2 NA
CSARDSQRGDPGTYNEQFF TGCAGTGCTAGAGATAGCCAGCGGGGCGATCCAGGGACCTACAATGAGCAGTTCTTC TRBJ2-1 TRBV20-1 TRBD2 few
CASRRQGPSYEQYF TGTGCCAGCAGGAGACAGGGCCCCTCCTACGAGCAGTACTTC TRBJ2-7 TRBV5-4 TRBD1 NA
CASSLWTSGANEQFF TGCGCCAGCAGCTTGTGGACTAGCGGGGCCAATGAGCAGTTCTTC TRBJ2-1 TRBV5-1 TRBD2 many
CASEGLAGDTQYF TGCGCCTCCGAAGGATTAGCGGGAGATACGCAGTATTTT TRBJ2-3 TRBV5-1 TRBD2 few
CSVEPGRGVYEQYF TGCAGTGTAGAACCCGGGCGGGGGGTCTACGAGCAGTACTTC TRBJ2-7 TRBV20-1 TRBD2 NA
CASSRLDTQYF TGTGCCAGCAGCCGTTTGGATACGCAGTATTTT TRBJ2-3 TRBV7-2 NA many
CASSQVGYNEQFF TGCGCCAGCAGCCAAGTGGGGTACAATGAGCAGTTCTTC TRBJ2-1 TRBV4-1 NA many
CSAKRDLNTGELFF TGCAGTGCCAAGAGGGACTTGAACACCGGGGAGCTGTTTTTT TRBJ2-2 TRBV20-1 NA many
CASSLVAGAGNYGYTF TGTGCCAGCAGCTTAGTCGCGGGGGCAGGCAACTATGGCTACACCTTC TRBJ1-2 TRBV7-2 NA few